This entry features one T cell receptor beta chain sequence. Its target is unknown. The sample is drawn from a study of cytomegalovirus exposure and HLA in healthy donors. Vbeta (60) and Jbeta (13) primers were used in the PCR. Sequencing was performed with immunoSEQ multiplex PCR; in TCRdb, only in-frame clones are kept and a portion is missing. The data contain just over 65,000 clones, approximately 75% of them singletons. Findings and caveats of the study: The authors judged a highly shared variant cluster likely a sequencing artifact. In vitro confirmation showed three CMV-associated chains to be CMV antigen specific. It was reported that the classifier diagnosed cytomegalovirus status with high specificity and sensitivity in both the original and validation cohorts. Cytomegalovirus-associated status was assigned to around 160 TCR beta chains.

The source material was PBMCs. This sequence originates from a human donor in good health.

The CDR3: CASTPQRGAADTQYF. CDR3 nucleotide sequence: TGTGCCAGCACCCCCCAGCGGGGGGCCGCAGATACGCAGTATTTT. The chain joins TRBV9 to TRBJ2-3, with 9 bases that match TRBD2. Per the germline V gene, CDR1 is SGDLS and CDR2 is YYNGEE. Trimming at V came to 6 bases and at J to 4 bases, leaving 9 bases not matched to a gene. The CDR3 totals 15 residues.